This T cell receptor beta chain derives from a study of PD-1 blockade in classical Hodgkin lymphoma. Brentuximab vedotin exposure varied among the patients, all of whom had relapsed after autologous stem cell transplantation. The junction had 6 bases not matched to a gene; V was cut back by 2 bases and J by 6 bases. The CDR3 is 15 amino acids. Germline CDR1 SGHTA, CDR2 FQGTGA. This clone showed up just once. Libraries were prepared by immunoSEQ multiplex PCR; TCRdb keeps only in-frame clonotypes and omits some of them. The sample lists fewer than 65,000 clones; more than 90% were seen once. Sequencing was performed on peripheral blood mononuclear cells (PBMCs), taken at baseline. The chain couples TRBV7-3 to TRBJ2-4; 8 bases are shared with TRBD2. The TCR comes from a human donor with classical Hodgkin lymphoma. The CDR3 coding sequence is TGTGCCAGCAGCTTAGGAGCGGGAGTTGGAAACATTCAGTACTTC. Its protein is CASSLGAGVGNIQYF.